Sequencing of this T cell receptor (beta chain) was carried out in a study of blood T cell repertoires in COVID-19. Deletions cut 3 bases from V and 8 bases from J, with 16 bases between. Germline V gene lookup returns CDR1 SNHLY and CDR2 FYNNEI. The CDR3 contains 14 residues. Using immunoSEQ multiplex PCR, the repertoire was profiled, and TCRdb retains in-frame clones only, with some absent. The repertoire has roughly 200,000 clones, around 88% of them found once; the top ten carry approximately 9%. This clone was observed once. This chain links TRBV2 with TRBJ1-2, with D perhaps TRBD1 (5 bases). The sample consisted of peripheral blood. The clonotype originates from a man aged 40-50 years with active or convalescent COVID-19. The CDR3 protein is CASSDGRDLYGYTF. As DNA, the CDR3 is TGTGCCAGCAGTGATGGGAGGGACCTCTACGGCTACACCTTC.